The clone carrying this TCR beta chain was seen ten or more times. Its antigen is not known. TCRdb independently ran MiXCR on the reads; one entry per CDR3 protein. The sample holds about 470,000 distinct CDR3 sequences; approximately 46% are singletons and the top ten take around 44%. The data stem from a study of T cell repertoires in cytomegalovirus infection. About the research overall: Well-studied HLA-B-restricted epitopes and recently identified HLA-C-restricted epitopes of CMV were both used in the study. Study results and limitations: HLA-C-restricted CMV-specific TCR beta clonotypes were dominant in the ex vivo response. Carriers of CMV and the relevant HLA type were discriminated by public TCR beta frequency.

Germline assignment: CDR1 SGHTA and CDR2 FQGNSA. With 4 bases removed from V and 0 bases from J, the gap between germline ends came to 8 bases. The CDR3 is 14 residues long. Source: cultured PBMCs, taken from culture after CMV antigen stimulation. The chain links TRBV7-2 to TRBJ2-3; D remains unclear. This clonotype was sampled from a human donor in good health (CMV status not recorded). Some clones in this sample may be carry-over from other donors' samples. CDR3 DNA: TGTGCCAGCAGCTCCCAGACTAGCACAGATACGCAGTATTTT. Translated: CASSSQTSTDTQYF.